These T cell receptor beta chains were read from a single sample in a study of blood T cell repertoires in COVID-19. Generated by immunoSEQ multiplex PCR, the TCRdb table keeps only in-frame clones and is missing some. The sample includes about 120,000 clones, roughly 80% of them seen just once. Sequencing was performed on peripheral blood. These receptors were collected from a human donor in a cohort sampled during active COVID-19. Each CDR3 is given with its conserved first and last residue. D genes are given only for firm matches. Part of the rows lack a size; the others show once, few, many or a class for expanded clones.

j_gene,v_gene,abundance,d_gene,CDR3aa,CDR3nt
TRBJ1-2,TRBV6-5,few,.,CASGDTGGYTF,TGTGCCAGCGGGGACACTGGTGGCTACACCTTC
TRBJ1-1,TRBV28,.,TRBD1,CASIMGGTGGLNTEAFF,TGTGCCAGCATCATGGGGGGGACAGGGGGCTTGAACACTGAAGCTTTCTTT
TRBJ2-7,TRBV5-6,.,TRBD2,CASSAGLAGGSSYEQYF,TGTGCCAGCAGCGCGGGACTAGCGGGAGGGAGCTCCTACGAGCAGTACTTC
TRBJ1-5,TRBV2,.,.,CASSGNRLDSNQPQHF,TGTGCCAGCAGTGGTAACAGGCTAGATAGCAATCAGCCCCAGCATTTT
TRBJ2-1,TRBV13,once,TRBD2,CASSPGTSGYNEQFF,TGTGCCAGCAGCCCCGGGACTAGCGGCTACAATGAGCAGTTCTTC
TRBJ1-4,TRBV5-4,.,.,CASSLRGTNEKLFF,TGTGCCAGCAGCTTGCGGGGGACTAATGAAAAACTGTTTTTT
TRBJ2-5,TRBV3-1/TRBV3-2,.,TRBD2,CASSRTGTRAEETQYF,TGTGCCAGCAGCCGAACCGGGACTAGGGCAGAAGAGACCCAGTACTTC
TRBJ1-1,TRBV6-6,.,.,CASSRLPKQEKGTEAFF,TGTGCCAGCAGCCGACTCCCGAAACAGGAAAAGGGCACTGAAGCTTTCTTT
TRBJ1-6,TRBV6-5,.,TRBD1,CASRRTGGDSPLHF,TGTGCCAGCAGAAGGACAGGGGGAGATTCACCCCTCCACTTT
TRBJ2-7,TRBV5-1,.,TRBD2,CASSLAVGPRGFSYEQYF,TGCGCCAGCAGCTTGGCAGTCGGACCGCGGGGGTTCTCCTACGAGCAGTACTTC
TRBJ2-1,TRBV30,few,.,CACLLGTSANEQFF,TGTGCCTGCCTTTTGGGGACATCGGCCAATGAGCAGTTCTTC
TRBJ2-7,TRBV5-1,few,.,CASSWTPGGYEQYF,TGCGCCAGCAGCTGGACCCCCGGGGGATACGAGCAGTACTTC
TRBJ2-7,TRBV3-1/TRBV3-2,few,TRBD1,CASSQEDRVDYEQYF,TGTGCCAGCAGCCAAGAGGACAGGGTAGACTACGAGCAGTACTTC
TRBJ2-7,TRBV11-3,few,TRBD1,CASTPPGQYEQYF,TGTGCCAGCACTCCCCCGGGACAGTACGAGCAGTACTTC
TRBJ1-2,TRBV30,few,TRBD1,CAWSRGGANYGYTF,TGTGCCTGGAGTAGAGGGGGCGCCAACTATGGCTACACCTTC
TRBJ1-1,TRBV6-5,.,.,CASRQRMNTEAFF,TGTGCCAGCCGACAGAGGATGAACACTGAAGCTTTCTTT
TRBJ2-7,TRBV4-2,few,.,CASSQPRYPHEQYF,TGTGCCAGCAGCCAACCCCGCTATCCCCACGAGCAGTACTTC
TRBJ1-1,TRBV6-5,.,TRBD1,CASSNDRGRTEAFF,TGTGCCAGCAGTAATGACAGGGGTCGGACTGAAGCTTTCTTT
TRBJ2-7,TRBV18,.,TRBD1,CASSSSTGDNEQYF,TGTGCCAGCTCATCATCGACAGGGGACAACGAGCAGTACTTC
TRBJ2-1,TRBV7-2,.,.,CASSSTGYNEQFF,TGTGCCAGCAGCTCAACAGGGTACAATGAGCAGTTCTTC
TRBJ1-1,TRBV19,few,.,CASSIHESGNTEAFF,TGTGCCAGTAGTATACACGAGTCGGGGAACACTGAAGCTTTCTTT
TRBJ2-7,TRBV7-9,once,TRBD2,CASSPQTSGNYEQYF,TGTGCCAGCAGCCCACAGACTAGCGGAAACTACGAGCAGTACTTC
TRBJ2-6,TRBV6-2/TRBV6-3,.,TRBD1,CASSPGGSGANVLTF,TGTGCCAGCAGCCCAGGGGGCTCTGGGGCCAACGTCCTGACTTTC
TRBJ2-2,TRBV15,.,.,CATSRENRDTGELFF,TGTGCCACCAGCAGAGAAAACAGGGACACCGGGGAGCTGTTTTTT
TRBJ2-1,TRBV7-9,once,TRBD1,CASSSTGTGVEQFF,TGTGCCAGCAGCTCCACCGGGACAGGGGTTGAGCAGTTCTTC
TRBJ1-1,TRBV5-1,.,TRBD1,CASSPPTGGGTEAFF,TGCGCCAGCAGCCCACCTACAGGGGGTGGCACTGAAGCTTTCTTT
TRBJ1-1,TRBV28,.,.,CASSSGGEAFF,TGTGCCAGCAGTTCCGGAGGTGAAGCTTTCTTT
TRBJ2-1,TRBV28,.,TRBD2,CASRRTSGIEQFF,TGTGCCAGCAGGCGGACTAGCGGGATCGAGCAGTTCTTC
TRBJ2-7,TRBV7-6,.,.,CASSLTVPGYNNEQYF,TGTGCCAGCAGCTTGACCGTACCGGGATATAATAACGAGCAGTACTTC
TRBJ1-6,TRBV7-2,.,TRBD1,CASSLLGQGRSPLHF,TGTGCCAGCAGCTTACTCGGACAGGGGAGATCACCCCTCCACTTT
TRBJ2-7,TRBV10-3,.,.,CAISEETDYFSYEQYF,TGTGCCATCAGTGAGGAGACTGACTACTTCTCCTACGAGCAGTACTTC
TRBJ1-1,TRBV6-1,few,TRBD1,CASSDRQGEAFF,TGTGCCAGCAGTGACCGACAGGGGGAAGCTTTCTTT